This TCR beta chain appears in the sequencing data of a study of OX40 agonist ivuxolimab in advanced cancers. Study information: Mean age 60 years, range about 23 to 85; 82.7% male.

The repertoire was sequenced with immunoSEQ multiplex PCR; TCRdb's copy has only in-frame clones and lacks some. The sample has about 58,000 clones, approximately 82% seen once. The trim removed 0 bases at V and 1 base at J, leaving 6 bases unmatched. Germline CDR1 reads LNHDA; CDR2 reads SQIVND (reference sequence). The CDR3 covers 18 residues. This sequence was found in an adult with an advanced solid tumor such as melanoma, head and neck, liver or kidney cancer. The chain joins TRBV19 to TRBJ2-5; 12 bases are a match to TRBD2. This material consisted of CD4+ or CD8+ T cells sorted from blood, taken in a trial of the OX40 agonist ivuxolimab. CDR3 region: CASSIDVPLAGGQETQYF. CDR3 nucleotides: TGTGCCAGTAGTATAGATGTTCCACTAGCGGGGGGCCAAGAGACCCAGTACTTC.